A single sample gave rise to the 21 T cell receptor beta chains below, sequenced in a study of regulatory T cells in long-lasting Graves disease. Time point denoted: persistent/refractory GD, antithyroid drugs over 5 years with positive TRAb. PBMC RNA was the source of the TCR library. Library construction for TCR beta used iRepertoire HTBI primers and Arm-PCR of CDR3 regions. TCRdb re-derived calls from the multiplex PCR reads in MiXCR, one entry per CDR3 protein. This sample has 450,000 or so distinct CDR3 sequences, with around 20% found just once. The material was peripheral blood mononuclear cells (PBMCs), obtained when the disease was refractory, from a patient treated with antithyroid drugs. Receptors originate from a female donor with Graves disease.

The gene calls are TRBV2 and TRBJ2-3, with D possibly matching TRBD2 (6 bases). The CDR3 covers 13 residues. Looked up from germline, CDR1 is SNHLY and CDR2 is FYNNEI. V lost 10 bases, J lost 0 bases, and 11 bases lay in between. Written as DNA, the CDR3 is TGTGCCACTCTAGCGCCTAGCACAGATACGCAGTATTTT. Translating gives CATLAPSTDTQYF.

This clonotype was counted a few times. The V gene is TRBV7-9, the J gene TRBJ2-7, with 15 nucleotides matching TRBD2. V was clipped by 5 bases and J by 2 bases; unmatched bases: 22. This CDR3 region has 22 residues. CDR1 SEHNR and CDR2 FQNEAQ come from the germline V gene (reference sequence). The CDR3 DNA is TGTGCCAGCAGCCCCGAAGTTGCCGCCACAGGACTAGCGGGAGGGCTTACCTACGAGCAGTACTTC. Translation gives CASSPEVAATGLAGGLTYEQYF. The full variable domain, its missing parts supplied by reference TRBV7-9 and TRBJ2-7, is DTGVSQNPRHKITKRGQNVTFRCDPISEHNRLYWYRQTLGQGPEFLTYFQNEAQLEKSRLLSDRFSAERPKGSFSTLEIQRTEQGDSAMYLCASSPEVAATGLAGGLTYEQYFGPGTRLTVT.

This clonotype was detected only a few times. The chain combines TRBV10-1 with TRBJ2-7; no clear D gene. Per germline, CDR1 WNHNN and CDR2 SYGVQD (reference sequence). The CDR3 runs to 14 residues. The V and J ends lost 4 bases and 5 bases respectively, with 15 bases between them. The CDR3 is CASSAIGATDEQYF. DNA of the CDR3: TGCGCCAGCAGTGCTATTGGCGCTACGGACGAGCAGTACTTC.

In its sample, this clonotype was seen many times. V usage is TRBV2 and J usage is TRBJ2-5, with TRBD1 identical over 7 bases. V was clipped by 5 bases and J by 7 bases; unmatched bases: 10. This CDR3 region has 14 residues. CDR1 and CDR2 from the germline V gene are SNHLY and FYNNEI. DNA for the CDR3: TGTGCCAGCAGTAAAGACAGGGCGATGAGGACCCAGTACTTC. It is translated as CASSKDRAMRTQYF. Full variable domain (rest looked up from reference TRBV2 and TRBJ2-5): EPEVTQTPSHQVTQMGQEVILRCVPISNHLYFYWYRQILGQKVEFLVSFYNNEISEKSEIFDDQFSVERPDGSNFTLKIRSTKLEDSAMYFCASSKDRAMRTQYFGPGTRLLVL.

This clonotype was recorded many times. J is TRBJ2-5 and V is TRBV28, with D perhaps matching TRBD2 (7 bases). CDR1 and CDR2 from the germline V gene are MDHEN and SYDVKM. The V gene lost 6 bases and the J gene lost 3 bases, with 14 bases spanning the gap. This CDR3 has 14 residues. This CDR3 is CASRRGGAKETQYF. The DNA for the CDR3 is TGTGCCAGCAGAAGAGGGGGGGCTAAAGAGACCCAGTACTTC.

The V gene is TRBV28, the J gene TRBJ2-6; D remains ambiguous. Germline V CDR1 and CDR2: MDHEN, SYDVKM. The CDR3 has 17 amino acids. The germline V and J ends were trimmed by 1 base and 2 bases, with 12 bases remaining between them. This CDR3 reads CASSLLSGPAGANVLTF. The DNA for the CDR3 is TGTGCCAGCAGTTTATTGTCCGGGCCAGCTGGGGCCAACGTCCTGACTTTC. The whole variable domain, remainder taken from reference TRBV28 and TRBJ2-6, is DVKVTQSSRYLVKRTGEKVFLECVQDMDHENMFWYRQDPGLGLRLIYFSYDVKMKEKGDIPEGYSVSREKKERFSLILESASTNQTSMYLCASSLLSGPAGANVLTFGAGSRLTVL.

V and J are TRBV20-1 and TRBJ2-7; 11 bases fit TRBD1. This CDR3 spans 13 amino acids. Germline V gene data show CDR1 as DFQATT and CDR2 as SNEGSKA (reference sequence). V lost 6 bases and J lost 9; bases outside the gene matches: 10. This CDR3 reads CSARARDRGSQYF. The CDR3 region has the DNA TGCAGTGCAAGGGCCCGGGACAGGGGGTCGCAGTACTTC.

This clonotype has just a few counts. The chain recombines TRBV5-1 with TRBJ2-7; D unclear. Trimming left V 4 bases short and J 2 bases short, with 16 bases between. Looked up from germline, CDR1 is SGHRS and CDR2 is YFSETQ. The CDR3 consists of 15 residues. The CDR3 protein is CASSPQAPSAYEQYF. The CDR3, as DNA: TGCGCCAGCAGCCCGCAGGCCCCCAGCGCCTACGAGCAGTACTTC.

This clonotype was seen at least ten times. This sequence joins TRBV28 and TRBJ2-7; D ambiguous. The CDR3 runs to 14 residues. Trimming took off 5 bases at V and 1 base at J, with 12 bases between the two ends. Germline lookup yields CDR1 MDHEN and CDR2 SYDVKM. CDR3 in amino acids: CASSPLDFSYEQYF. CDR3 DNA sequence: TGTGCCAGCAGTCCTCTAGACTTTTCCTACGAGCAGTACTTC.

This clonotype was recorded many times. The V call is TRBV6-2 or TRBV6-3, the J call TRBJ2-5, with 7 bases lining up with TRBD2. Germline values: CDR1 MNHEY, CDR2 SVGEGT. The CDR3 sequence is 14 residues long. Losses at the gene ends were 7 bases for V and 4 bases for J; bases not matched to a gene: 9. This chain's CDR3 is CASKKAGRGETQYF. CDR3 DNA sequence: TGTGCCAGCAAAAAAGCGGGGAGGGGAGAGACCCAGTACTTC.

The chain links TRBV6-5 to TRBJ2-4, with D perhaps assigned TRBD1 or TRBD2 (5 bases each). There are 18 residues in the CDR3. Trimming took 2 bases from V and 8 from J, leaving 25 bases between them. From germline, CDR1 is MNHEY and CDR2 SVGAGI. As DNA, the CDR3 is TGTGCCAGCAGTTACCCCGACCCCAGGGACCCTATGGTGGACATTCAGTACTTC. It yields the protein CASSYPDPRDPMVDIQYF.

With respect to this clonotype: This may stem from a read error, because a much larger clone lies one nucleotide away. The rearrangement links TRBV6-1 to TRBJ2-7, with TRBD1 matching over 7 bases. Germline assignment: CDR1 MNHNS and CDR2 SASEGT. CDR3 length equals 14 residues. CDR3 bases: TGTGCCGGCAGTACCGCAGGGGGAATTTACGAGCAGTACTTC. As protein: CAGSTAGGIYEQYF.

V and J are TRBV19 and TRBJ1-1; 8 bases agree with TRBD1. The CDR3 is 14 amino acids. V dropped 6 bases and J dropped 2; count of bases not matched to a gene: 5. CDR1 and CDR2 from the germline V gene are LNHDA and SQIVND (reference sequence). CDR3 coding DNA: TGTGCCAGTAGCGACAGGGGACTAAACACTGAAGCTTTCTTT. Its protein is CASSDRGLNTEAFF.

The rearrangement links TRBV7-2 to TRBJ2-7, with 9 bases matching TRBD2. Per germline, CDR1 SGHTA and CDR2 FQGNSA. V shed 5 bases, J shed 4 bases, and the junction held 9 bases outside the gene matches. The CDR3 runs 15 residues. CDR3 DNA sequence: TGTGCCAGCAGCCGTCTAGCGGGGTCCCTGTACGAGCAGTACTTC. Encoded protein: CASSRLAGSLYEQYF.

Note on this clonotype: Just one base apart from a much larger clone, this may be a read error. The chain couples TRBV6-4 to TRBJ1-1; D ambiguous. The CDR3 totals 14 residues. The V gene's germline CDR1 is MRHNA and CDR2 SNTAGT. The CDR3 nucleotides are TGTGCCAGCAGTGACGTTACAAAGAACACTGAAGCTCTCTTT. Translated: CASSDVTKNTEALF.

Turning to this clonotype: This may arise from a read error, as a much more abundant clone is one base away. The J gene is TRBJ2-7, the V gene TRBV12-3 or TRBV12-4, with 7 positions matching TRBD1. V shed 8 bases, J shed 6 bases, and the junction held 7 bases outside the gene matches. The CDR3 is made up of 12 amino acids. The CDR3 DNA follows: TGTGCCAGCGGACGACAGGGTGGCGAGCAGTACTTC. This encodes CASGRQGGEQYF.

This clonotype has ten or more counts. The CDR3 coding sequence is TGTGCCAGCAAAGTTTCCGGGAACACCGGGGAGCTGTTTTTT. Protein: CASKVSGNTGELFF. The rearrangement uses TRBV28 and TRBJ2-2; D remains unclear. V dropped 7 bases and J dropped 1 base, with 10 bases sitting between them. This CDR3 comprises 14 residues. Looked up from germline, CDR1 is MDHEN and CDR2 is SYDVKM.

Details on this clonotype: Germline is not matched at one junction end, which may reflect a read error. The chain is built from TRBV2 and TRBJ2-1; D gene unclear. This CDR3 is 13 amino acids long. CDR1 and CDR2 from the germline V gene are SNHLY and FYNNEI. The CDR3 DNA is TGTACCAGCAGTGTTGCAGAATACGATGAGCAGTTCTTC. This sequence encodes CTSSVAEYDEQFF.

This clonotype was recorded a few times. CDR3 sequence: CASSLSSSSYNEQFF. The CDR3 DNA is TGTGCCAGCAGCTTATCTAGCAGCTCCTACAATGAGCAGTTCTTC. The V call is TRBV7-3, the J call TRBJ2-1; perhaps TRBD2 as D (5 bases). Trimming took 2 bases from V and 0 from J, leaving 8 bases between them. From germline, CDR1 is SGHTA and CDR2 FQGTGA. The CDR3 sequence is 15 residues long.

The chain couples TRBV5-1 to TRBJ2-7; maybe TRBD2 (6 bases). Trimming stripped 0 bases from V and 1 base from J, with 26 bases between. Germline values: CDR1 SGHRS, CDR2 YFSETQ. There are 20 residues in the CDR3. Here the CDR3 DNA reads TGCGCCAGCAGCTTGGCCGGGCGGGGACTGCGGCTACGGAGGTCCTACGAGCAGTACTTC. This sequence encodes CASSLAGRGLRLRRSYEQYF.

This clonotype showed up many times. The CDR3 here is CASSKTGGGYTF. The CDR3 nucleotides read TGTGCCAGCAGCAAGACAGGGGGAGGCTACACCTTC. The V and J genes are TRBV28 and TRBJ1-2; TRBD1 aligns across 9 bases. The length of the CDR3 is 12 residues. Trimming removed 6 bases from V and 8 bases from J; junction bases left unmatched: 4. Germline V CDR1 and CDR2: MDHEN, SYDVKM.